What follows is one T cell receptor (beta chain) and its context. Germline V gives CDR1 SGHNT, CDR2 YYREEE (reference sequence). The V gene lost 1 base and the J gene lost 5 bases, with 13 bases spanning the gap. The CDR3 totals 15 residues. This entry comes from a study of blood T cell repertoires in COVID-19. Measured with immunoSEQ multiplex PCR; TCRdb has only the in-frame clones, and not every one. The sample has about 62,000 clones, roughly 88% seen once. V usage is TRBV5-4 and J usage is TRBJ2-1; D unclear. The sequence came from a woman aged 80 or over with acute or convalescent COVID-19. The sequenced sample consisted of peripheral blood. The CDR3 reads CASSLFAASHNEQFF. DNA for the CDR3: TGTGCCAGCAGCTTGTTTGCGGCGTCCCACAATGAGCAGTTCTTC.